The 19 T cell receptor beta chains reported below all come from one sample, sequenced in a study of cytomegalovirus exposure and HLA in healthy donors. Primers for the PCR totalled 60 Vbeta and 13 Jbeta. Assay: immunoSEQ multiplex PCR; the TCRdb copy retains only in-frame clones and omits some. The sample shows tens of thousands of clones, around 80% of them seen only once. The specimen sequenced was PBMCs. The receptors derive from a woman aged 25 to 45 in good health and CMV-seronegative.

This chain uses TRBV5-5 with TRBJ2-7; TRBD1 matches at 11 bases. The V gene end was trimmed by 4 bases and the J gene end by 4 bases; junction bases not matched to a gene: 10. This CDR3 is built from 16 residues. Germline assignment: CDR1 SGHKS and CDR2 YYEKEE (reference sequence). DNA of the CDR3: TGTGCCAGCAGCACCTCGCCCGGGACAGGGGGTTACGAGCAGTACTTC. Its protein is CASSTSPGTGGYEQYF.

The V gene is TRBV5-6, the J gene TRBJ2-1; 12 positions agree with TRBD2. Per the germline V gene, CDR1 is SGHDT and CDR2 is YYEEEE. There are 16 residues in the CDR3. With V trimmed by 7 bases and J by 12 bases, 17 bases remained unmatched. The CDR3, as DNA: TGTGCCAGCTCCCTTGGAGCTAGCGGGGGGGCAGGGGCGCAGTTCTTC. It encodes CASSLGASGGAGAQFF. The entire variable domain, with the rest obtained from reference TRBV5-6 and TRBJ2-1, is as follows: DAGVTQSPTHLIKTRGQQVTLRCSPKSGHDTVSWYQQALGQGPQFIFQYYEEEERQRGNFPDRFSGHQFPNYSSELNVNALLLGDSALYLCASSLGASGGAGAQFFGPGTRLTVL.

This chain links TRBV9 with TRBJ2-7, with D perhaps matching TRBD2 (7 bases). The CDR3 loop spans 16 amino acids. CDR1 and CDR2 (germline): SGDLS, YYNGEE. The V gene lost 4 bases and the J gene lost 1 base, with 18 bases spanning the gap. CDR3 amino acids: CASSWGGAGSSYEQYF. For the CDR3, the DNA is TGTGCCAGCAGCTGGGGGGGGGCAGGTTCTTCCTACGAGCAGTACTTC.

This clone was seen only a few times. The rearrangement uses TRBV7-9 and TRBJ1-2; no firm D call. The CDR3 sequence is 9 residues long. Trimming pared 8 bases from V and 13 bases from J, leaving 11 bases between. Germline V CDR1 and CDR2: SEHNR, FQNEAQ (reference sequence). CDR3 coding DNA: TGTGCCAGCTTCCCTCTACCCACCTTC. Protein product: CASFPLPTF.

The CDR3 nucleotides read TGTGCCAGCAGTTTACGCCCGACAGGGGACGGAAACACTGAAGCTTTCTTT. Protein product: CASSLRPTGDGNTEAFF. The chain carries TRBV27 and TRBJ1-1; 8 nucleotides line up with TRBD1. This CDR3 contains 17 residues. The ends lost 2 bases at V and 2 bases at J; junction bases unmatched: 10. Germline V gives CDR1 MNHEY, CDR2 SMNVEV (reference sequence).

This rearrangement joins TRBV6-5 to TRBJ1-4; no clear D. The CDR3 spans 15 residues. CDR1 MNHEY and CDR2 SVGAGI come from the germline V gene. V lost 2 bases and J 3 bases, leaving 10 bases between the germline ends. The CDR3, as DNA: TGTGCCAGCAGTTACAGCGGGCCAGCTAATGAAAAACTGTTTTTT. Protein sequence: CASSYSGPANEKLFF.

This chain joins TRBV7-2 and TRBJ2-1, with D unclear. Germline V gene sequence: CDR1 SGHTA, CDR2 FQGNSA. CDR3 size: 16 residues. V dropped 7 bases and J dropped 10 bases, with 26 bases sitting between them. The CDR3 spells CASILKVSFVLQEQFF. CDR3 coding DNA: TGTGCCAGCATACTAAAGGTGAGTTTCGTCTTACAAGAGCAGTTCTTC.

The V call is TRBV6-1, the J call TRBJ2-7; 9 nucleotides line up with TRBD2. This CDR3 region has 15 residues. Germline V gives CDR1 MNHNS, CDR2 SASEGT. J gave up 9 bases and V 5 bases, and 14 bases lay outside the gene matches. The CDR3: CASSSDSSGDLGQYF. The CDR3 DNA sequence: TGTGCCAGCAGTAGCGACTCTAGCGGGGACCTCGGGCAGTACTTC.

V usage is TRBV2 and J usage is TRBJ1-1, with TRBD1 matching 7 bases. Germline V CDR1 and CDR2: SNHLY, FYNNEI. V was pared by 7 bases and J by 0 bases, with 11 bases of the junction left unmatched. There are 16 residues in the CDR3. CDR3: CASNGRRGSMNTEAFF. The CDR3 nucleotides are TGTGCCAGCAACGGACGCAGGGGGTCCATGAACACTGAAGCTTTCTTT.

CDR3 DNA: TGTGCCAGCAGCTGGGGGGGGGAAGGGGGCTACACCTTC. Residues: CASSWGGEGGYTF. The rearrangement uses TRBV5-4 and TRBJ1-2, with D possibly being TRBD1 (5 bases). The CDR3 contains 13 residues. V lost 3 bases and J lost 8, with 14 bases in between. Germline V CDR1 and CDR2: SGHNT, YYREEE (reference sequence). The entire variable domain, with the rest obtained from reference TRBV5-4 and TRBJ1-2, is as follows: ETGVTQSPTHLIKTRGQQVTLRCSSQSGHNTVSWYQQALGQGPQFIFQYYREEENGRGNFPPRFSGLQFPNYSSELNVNALELDDSALYLCASSWGGEGGYTFGSGTRLTVV.

This rearrangement joins TRBV7-8 to TRBJ2-3; a possible D gene is TRBD2 (6 bases). V shed 5 bases and J shed 6 bases, with 15 bases lying between them. CDR3 length: 14 residues. CDR1 and CDR2 from the germline V gene are SGHVS and FQNEAQ. The CDR3 DNA follows: TGTGCCAGCAGCCAAGTAGCGGTCGGGGATACGCAGTATTTT. Protein sequence: CASSQVAVGDTQYF.

This rearrangement joins TRBV4-3 to TRBJ2-5; 8 bases align to TRBD2. This CDR3 region has 16 residues. With V trimmed by 0 bases and J by 4 bases, 7 bases remained unmatched. CDR1 is LGHNA, CDR2 YSLEER, per germline. CDR3 protein: CASSQDTSGGGETQYF. CDR3 nucleotide sequence: TGCGCCAGCAGCCAAGATACAAGCGGGGGCGGAGAGACCCAGTACTTC.

The chain has TRBV19 and TRBJ1-2, with no clear D. Germline V gene sequence: CDR1 LNHDA, CDR2 SQIVND (reference sequence). The germline V and J ends were trimmed by 1 base and 0 bases, with 6 bases remaining between them. This CDR3 spans 14 amino acids. CDR3 sequence: CASSIGQTNYGYTF. The CDR3 DNA sequence: TGTGCCAGTAGTATAGGTCAGACTAACTATGGCTACACCTTC.

The chain recombines TRBV5-1 with TRBJ1-2, with 9 bases aligning to TRBD1. The V segment lost 4 bases and the J segment 5 bases; nucleotides outside the gene matches: 24. This CDR3 spans 20 amino acids. Germline loops: CDR1 SGHRS, CDR2 YFSETQ. The CDR3 coding sequence is TGCGCCAGCAGCCCAAGGACAGGGGCCGCCTCCAGAAGGGTTGGTTATGGCTACACCTTC. Amino acids: CASSPRTGAASRRVGYGYTF. The full variable domain, in which reference TRBV5-1 and TRBJ1-2 provide the parts outside the CDR3, is KAGVTQTPRYLIKTRGQQVTLSCSPISGHRSVSWYQQTPGQGLQFLFEYFSETQRNKGNFPGRFSGRQFSNSRSEMNVSTLELGDSALYLCASSPRTGAASRRVGYGYTFGSGTRLTVV.

The rearrangement joins TRBV19 to TRBJ1-1; D gene ambiguous. The CDR3 extends over 11 amino acids. Germline V gene sequence: CDR1 LNHDA, CDR2 SQIVND (reference sequence). V was trimmed by 4 bases and J by 6 bases, leaving 6 bases between them. The CDR3 DNA sequence: TGTGCCAGTAGTAGACAATCTGAAGCTTTCTTT. It translates to CASSRQSEAFF.

The CDR3 sequence is CSAQGLPNSPLHF. The CDR3 bases are TGCAGCGCCCAGGGACTGCCTAATTCACCCCTCCACTTT. The rearrangement uses TRBV29-1 and TRBJ1-6; the D gene is possibly TRBD1 (5 bases). This CDR3 is built from 13 residues. V gave up 7 bases and J gave up 6 bases, with 13 bases separating them. CDR1 and CDR2 from the germline V gene are SQVTM and ANQGSEA.

The rearrangement uses TRBV27 and TRBJ1-5, with unresolved D. Germline CDR1 is MNHEY and CDR2 is SMNVEV (reference sequence). This CDR3 has 14 residues. The V and J ends lost 6 bases and 2 bases respectively, with 11 bases between them. This CDR3 is CASRAGVGNQPQHF. In DNA, the CDR3 is TGTGCCAGCAGGGCGGGAGTGGGCAATCAGCCCCAGCATTTT.

As for this clone: The junction does not match germline at one end; this may be a read error. The chain recombines TRBV7-9 with TRBJ2-1; maybe TRBD1 (5 bases). The CDR3 spans 16 residues. CDR1 and CDR2 (germline): SEHNR, FQNEAQ (reference sequence). DNA of the CDR3: TGTTCCAGCAGCTTAAAGGGGCCCTTACGGGACAATGAGCAGTTCTTC. Its translation: CSSSLKGPLRDNEQFF.

The rearrangement links TRBV6-5 to TRBJ2-3; possible D gene TRBD2, 5 bases. The CDR3 extends over 13 amino acids. V gave up 6 bases and J gave up 0 bases, with 7 bases separating them. The germline gives CDR1 MNHEY, CDR2 SVGAGI. The CDR3 bases are TGTGCCAGCAGCTGGACTAGCACAGATACGCAGTATTTT. Encoded protein: CASSWTSTDTQYF.